The present TCR beta chain was sequenced within a study of blood T cells in healthy people across ages. The second PCR ran roughly 7 to 12 cycles with a sample-barcoded 5' primer and J-beta primers. Each sample provided no less than 3 million CDR3-containing paired-end reads. MiXCR was run by TCRdb on the 5' RACE reads, yielding one entry per CDR3 protein. The sample carries hundreds of thousands of distinct CDR3 sequences, around 48% recorded once. The length of the CDR3 is 16 residues. The ends lost 1 base at V and 4 bases at J; junction bases unmatched: 4. CDR1 and CDR2 from the germline V gene are SNHLY and FYNNEI. General study results and limits: TCR beta diversity, measured per million T cells, fell in a roughly linear way with age.

Regarding this clonotype: Antigen specificity is unknown.

The J gene is TRBJ2-6, the V gene TRBV2; 7 nucleotides match TRBD1. This TCR was sampled from a man aged 25 to 40 in good health. Sample: blood. CDR3 nucleotides: TGTGCCAGCAGTGAAGTGACAGGGAGAGGGGCCAACGTCCTGACTTTC. The encoded protein is CASSEVTGRGANVLTF.